This T cell receptor beta chain was captured by sequencing in a study of vaccination and CD4 T cells after COVID-19. Overall study context: Samples were taken after vaccination, a median of roughly 70 days after dose two, with a range of 14 to 241. Stimulation of the cells used overlapping spike peptide pools from SARS-CoV-2 and from the common cold coronaviruses HCoV-NL63, HCoV-OC43 and HCoV-229E.

A word on this clonotype: Antigen: not known.

The treatment here: roughly ten-day PBMC culture with coronavirus spike peptide pools or control peptides (ViraFEST assay). Antigen-specific T cells were expanded with peptide pools by ViraFEST, and TCRs were then sequenced. The assay that was used to sequence DNA from cultured CD4+ T cells was the Oncomine TCR Beta short-read assay. MiXCR was run by TCRdb on the PCR reads, yielding one entry per CDR3 protein. The profile shows 15,000 to 20,000 distinct CDR3 sequences, roughly 56% of them singletons. The sequence came from a human donor who had recovered from COVID-19. The sequenced sample consisted of CD4+ T cells from blood, cultured in vitro.

The CDR3 protein is CASSSQGQGNNQPQHF. The DNA for the CDR3 is TGTGCCAGTAGTAGTCAGGGACAGGGGAACAATCAGCCCCAGCATTTT. The chain combines TRBV19 with TRBJ1-5, with 10 bases lining up with TRBD1. The germline CDR1 and CDR2 sequences are LNHDA and SQIVND (reference sequence). This CDR3 has 16 amino acids. V lost 4 bases to trimming and J lost 3 bases; unmatched junction nucleotides: 6.